The next 12 T cell receptor beta chains were all read from a single sample in a study of blood T cell repertoires in COVID-19. The table came from immunoSEQ multiplex PCR; TCRdb's copy has only in-frame clones and leaves some out. The table lists about 100,000 clones, 85% of them singletons, with more than 1.5% in the top ten. Sequenced input: peripheral blood. Receptor source: a woman in her 70s with active or convalescent COVID-19.

The gene calls are TRBV6-2 or TRBV6-3 and TRBJ2-3, with 7 positions matching TRBD2. CDR1 is MNHEY and CDR2 is SVGEGT in the germline V gene. V trimming: 4 bases; J trimming: 2 bases; junction bases outside the gene matches: 24. The CDR3 sequence is 21 residues long. The chain's CDR3 is CASSFSREFLAESDNTDTQYF. CDR3 coding DNA: TGTGCCAGCAGTTTCTCTCGAGAATTCCTAGCGGAAAGCGACAACACAGATACGCAGTATTTT.

The chain recombines TRBV7-9 with TRBJ2-7, with 13 bases matching TRBD2. The CDR3 consists of 18 residues. Per the germline V gene, CDR1 is SEHNR and CDR2 is FQNEAQ (reference sequence). V shed 1 base and J 1 base; nucleotides not matched to a gene: 7. The CDR3: CASSLGTSGRPLSYEQYF. In DNA form, the CDR3 reads TGTGCCAGCAGCTTAGGGACTAGCGGGAGACCTTTATCCTACGAGCAGTACTTC.

The rearrangement links TRBV27 to TRBJ2-2, with a weak D call TRBD1 (8 bases). Trimming took 5 bases from V and 4 from J, leaving 17 bases between them. Looked up from germline, CDR1 is MNHEY and CDR2 is SMNVEV (reference sequence). This CDR3 is built from 16 residues. The CDR3 nucleotides are TGTGCCAGCAGTCTACAGGGGGGCGGGGGCACCGGGGAGCTGTTTTTT. Translation: CASSLQGGGGTGELFF.

The chain recombines TRBV4-2 with TRBJ2-1, with a weak D call TRBD2 (6 bases). Between the trimmed V and J ends, which lost 1 base and 5 bases, there was a span of 6 bases. CDR3 length: 13 amino acids. The germline V gene encodes CDR1 LGHNA and CDR2 YNFKEQ. CDR3 protein: CASSQGTNNEQFF. Here the CDR3 DNA reads TGTGCCAGCAGCCAAGGGACTAACAATGAGCAGTTCTTC.

This chain joins TRBV24-1 and TRBJ1-4, with D unclear. Per the germline V gene, CDR1 is KGHDR and CDR2 is SFDVKD. V dropped 1 base and J dropped 11 bases, with 10 bases sitting between them. CDR3 length: 13 residues. CDR3: CATSDFGASKLFF. The CDR3 region has the DNA TGTGCCACCAGTGATTTCGGAGCATCTAAACTGTTTTTT.

This sequence joins TRBV3-1 (or the pseudogene TRBV3-2) and TRBJ2-5; 11 nucleotides agree with TRBD2. The CDR3 spans 16 residues. The V gene end was trimmed by 3 bases and the J gene end by 1 base; junction bases not matched to a gene: 4. CDR1 LGHDT and CDR2 YNNKEL come from the germline V gene (reference sequence). CDR3 amino acids: CASSHQLAGAQETQYF. CDR3 bases: TGTGCCAGCAGCCACCAACTAGCGGGGGCCCAAGAGACCCAGTACTTC.

This chain joins TRBV12-3 or TRBV12-4 and TRBJ2-3; D remains unclear. V was trimmed by 3 bases and J by 6 bases, leaving 10 bases between them. The length of the CDR3 is 13 residues. The CDR3: CASSFSRVDTQYF. DNA of the CDR3: TGTGCCAGCAGTTTTTCTCGAGTGGATACGCAGTATTTT.

The chain joins TRBV6-5 to TRBJ1-4; 7 bases match TRBD1. This CDR3 has 15 residues. The V segment lost 6 bases and the J segment 0 bases; nucleotides outside the gene matches: 4. Germline CDR1 is MNHEY and CDR2 is SVGAGI. The CDR3 region is CASSDQGATNEKLFF. The CDR3, as DNA: TGTGCCAGCAGCGATCAGGGGGCAACTAATGAAAAACTGTTTTTT.

The chain joins TRBV5-1 to TRBJ2-1, with a tentative D call TRBD1 (5 bases). This CDR3 contains 14 residues. Deletions cut 0 bases from V and 6 bases from J, with 10 bases between. Per the germline V gene, CDR1 is SGHRS and CDR2 is YFSETQ. CDR3 region: CASSLDSRVNEQFF. CDR3 coding DNA: TGCGCCAGCAGCTTGGATAGCAGGGTCAATGAGCAGTTCTTC.

The chain couples TRBV6-5 to TRBJ2-3, with TRBD1 matching 10 bases. Germline assignment: CDR1 MNHEY and CDR2 SVGAGI. With 2 bases clipped from V and 4 bases from J, the junction kept 6 bases outside the gene matches. The CDR3 has 16 amino acids. The CDR3 here is CASSYVGQGVSDTQYF. In DNA form, the CDR3 reads TGTGCCAGCAGTTACGTAGGACAGGGGGTATCAGATACGCAGTATTTT.

The chain has TRBV6-2 or TRBV6-3 and TRBJ2-5, with 7 positions matching TRBD1. The CDR3 runs 13 residues. CDR1 is MNHEY and CDR2 is SVGEGT in the germline V gene. With 4 bases clipped from V and 2 bases from J, the junction kept 1 base outside the gene matches. The CDR3: CASSSGQQETQYF. The CDR3 bases are TGTGCCAGCAGTTCGGGACAGCAAGAGACCCAGTACTTC.

The V and J genes are TRBV7-2 and TRBJ2-3, with 7 positions matching TRBD2. The germline gives CDR1 SGHTA, CDR2 FQGNSA. With 0 bases clipped from V and 4 bases from J, the junction kept 1 base outside the gene matches. The length of the CDR3 is 14 residues. For the CDR3, the DNA is TGTGCCAGCAGCTTAGCGGCGGGAGCAGATACGCAGTATTTT. Translated, it gives CASSLAAGADTQYF.